One sample yielded the 6 T cell receptor beta chains listed below, sequenced in a study of blood T cell repertoires in COVID-19. Data came from immunoSEQ multiplex PCR; TCRdb stores just in-frame clones and leaves some out. The top ten clones hold approximately 14% of a sample with 150,000 to 200,000 clones, nearly 80% of them seen once. The material sequenced was PBMCs or T cells enriched from blood (not recorded which). The receptors were sampled from a man in his fifties or sixties who had been exposed to COVID-19.

On this clone itself: Other DNA sequences in the sample encode the same CDR3. The chain carries TRBV30 and TRBJ2-5; D not resolved. The CDR3 loop spans 13 amino acids. Germline CDR1 is GTSNPN and CDR2 is SVGIG (reference sequence). The V end was cut by 0 bases, the J end by 1 base, with 6 bases between. CDR3 sequence: CAWSVLIQETQYF. CDR3 coding DNA: TGTGCCTGGAGTGTACTTATCCAAGAGACCCAGTACTTC.

The gene calls are TRBV19 and TRBJ2-2; 9 nucleotides line up with TRBD1. This CDR3 comprises 15 residues. V lost 4 bases to trimming and J lost 6 bases; unmatched junction nucleotides: 6. Germline values: CDR1 LNHDA, CDR2 SQIVND (reference sequence). In DNA, the CDR3 is TGTGCCAGTAGTAGAGGGGACAGGGCCGCCGGGGAGCTGTTTTTT. Translation: CASSRGDRAAGELFF.

The chain couples TRBV21-1 to TRBJ1-1; TRBD1 is the table's D call, not checked against the DNA. TRBV21-1 is listed as a pseudogene. The CDR3 is 14 residues long. The CDR3 region is CASSLERGWVEAFF. The CDR3, as DNA: TGTGCCAGCAGCCTGGAAAGGGGGTGGGTTGAAGCTTTCTTT.

This chain connects TRBV10-3 to TRBJ1-3; TRBD1 matches at 10 bases. Trimming removed 5 bases from V and 0 bases from J; junction bases left unmatched: 10. Germline loops: CDR1 ENHRY, CDR2 SYGVKD. The CDR3 covers 18 residues. This CDR3 is CAISPGQGHLSSGNTIYF. In nucleotides, the CDR3 is TGTGCCATCAGTCCGGGACAGGGGCACCTTAGCTCTGGAAACACCATATATTTT.

This chain uses TRBV30 with TRBJ1-3, with D hard to call. The CDR3 is made up of 17 amino acids. The germline V gene encodes CDR1 GTSNPN and CDR2 SVGIG (reference sequence). The germline V and J ends were trimmed by 0 bases and 0 bases, with 15 bases remaining between them. In DNA, the CDR3 is TGTGCCTGGAGTGTCCCCCCCGGCGGGGTCTCTGGAAACACCATATATTTT. It codes for CAWSVPPGGVSGNTIYF.

Concerning this clone: The same CDR3 arises from other DNA sequences in this sample as well. The V call is TRBV6-5, the J call TRBJ1-2; no reliable D call. The V and J ends lost 1 base and 2 bases respectively, with 5 bases between them. The CDR3 contains 13 residues. Looked up from germline, CDR1 is MNHEY and CDR2 is SVGAGI. In nucleotides, the CDR3 is TGTGCCAGCAGTTACTACAGAAACTATGGCTACACCTTC. This translates into CASSYYRNYGYTF.